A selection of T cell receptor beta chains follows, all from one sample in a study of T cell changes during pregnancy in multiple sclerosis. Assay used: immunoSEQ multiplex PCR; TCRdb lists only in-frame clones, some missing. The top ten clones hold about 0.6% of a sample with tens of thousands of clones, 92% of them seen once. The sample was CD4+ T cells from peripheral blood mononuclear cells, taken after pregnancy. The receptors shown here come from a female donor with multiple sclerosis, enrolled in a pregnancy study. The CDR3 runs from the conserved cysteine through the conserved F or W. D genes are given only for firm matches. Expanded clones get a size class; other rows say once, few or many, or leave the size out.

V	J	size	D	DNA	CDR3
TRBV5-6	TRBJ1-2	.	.	TGTGCCAGCAGCTACCCTTCGACAGCATCATATGGCTACACCTTC	CASSYPSTASYGYTF
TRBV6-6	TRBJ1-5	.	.	TGTGCCAGCAGTTACTCGAACGGGCCCCAGCATTTT	CASSYSNGPQHF
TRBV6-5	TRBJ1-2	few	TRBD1	TGTGCCAGCAGGGGGACAGGGGGAAACTATGGCTACACCTTC	CASRGTGGNYGYTF
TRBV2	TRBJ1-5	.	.	TGTGCCAGCGGCCGGGATGGCTTCAATCAGCCCCAGCATTTT	CASGRDGFNQPQHF
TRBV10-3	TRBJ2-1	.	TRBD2	TGTGCCATCAGTGAGCATAGCGGGGGGGCCGTTGATGAGCAGTTCTTC	CAISEHSGGAVDEQFF
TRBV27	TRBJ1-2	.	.	TGTGCCAGCAGTCCGTTAGGGGGAAGGCTTGGCTACACCTTC	CASSPLGGRLGYTF
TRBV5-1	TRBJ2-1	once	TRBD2	TGCGCCAGCAGCTTTCTCAGCGGGGGAAATGAGCAGTTCTTC	CASSFLSGGNEQFF
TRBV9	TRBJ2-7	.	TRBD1	TGTGCCAGCAGCGTAGAGGGGACAGGGTATTACTCCTACGAGCAGTACTTC	CASSVEGTGYYSYEQYF
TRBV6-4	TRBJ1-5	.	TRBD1	TGTGCCAGCAGTGACTTAGGCGGGACAGAGGTGGTCGAGGGGGTAACTAATCAGCCCCAGCATTTT	CASSDLGGTEVVEGVTNQPQHF
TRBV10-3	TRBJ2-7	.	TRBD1	TGTGCCATCTTCAGGGGGACAGGGGACTACGAGCAGTACTTC	CAIFRGTGDYEQYF
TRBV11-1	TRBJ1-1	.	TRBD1	TGTGCCAGCGGGGGACAGGGGTTTGAAGCTTTCTTT	CASGGQGFEAFF
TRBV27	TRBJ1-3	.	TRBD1	TGTGCCAGCAGCCGAACCCCGGGACAGGTCTCTGGAAACACCATATATTTT	CASSRTPGQVSGNTIYF
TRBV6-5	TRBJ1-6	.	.	TGTGCCAGCAGTTACTCGAAGGGGGGGAATTCACCCCTCCACTTT	CASSYSKGGNSPLHF
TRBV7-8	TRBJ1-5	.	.	TGTGCCAGCAGCTTAGTGGTATGGGGGCAGGAAATACAGCCCCAGCATTTT	CASSLVVWGQEIQPQHF
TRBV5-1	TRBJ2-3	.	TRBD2	TGCGCCAGCAGCTTGAGCGGGGGGGCCGAAGATACGCAGTATTTT	CASSLSGGAEDTQYF
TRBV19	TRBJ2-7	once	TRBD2	TGTGCCAGTAGTATAAATCCTAGCGGACTATACGAGCAGTACTTC	CASSINPSGLYEQYF
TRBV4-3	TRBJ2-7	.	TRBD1	TGCGCCAGCAGCCGAGAGGGACAGGCAACCTACGAGCAGTACTTC	CASSREGQATYEQYF
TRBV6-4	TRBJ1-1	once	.	TGTGCCAGCAGTGAAGAAGGGGGAAAGGGCACTGAAGCTTTCTTT	CASSEEGGKGTEAFF
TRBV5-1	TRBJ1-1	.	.	TGCGCCAGCAGCTTGGAAACAGGGCTGAACACTGAAGCTTTCTTT	CASSLETGLNTEAFF
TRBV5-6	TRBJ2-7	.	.	TGTGCCAGCAGCATCTCGGGCTACGAGCAGTACTTC	CASSISGYEQYF
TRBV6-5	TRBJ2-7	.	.	TGTGCCAGCAGCCCCCTCGGGACTGCTTTCTACGAGCAGTACTTC	CASSPLGTAFYEQYF
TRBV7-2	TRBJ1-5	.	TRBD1	TGTGCCAGCAGCTCCACAAGATATGGGACAGGGGGCGGCAATCAGCCCCAGCATTTT	CASSSTRYGTGGGNQPQHF
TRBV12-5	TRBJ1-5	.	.	TGTGCTAGTGGTTGGGCGGGACTTCAGCCCCAGCATTTT	CASGWAGLQPQHF
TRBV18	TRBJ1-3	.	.	TGTGCCAGCTCACCCCTCAGACAGGCTTCTGGAAACACCATATATTTT	CASSPLRQASGNTIYF
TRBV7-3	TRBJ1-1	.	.	TGTGCCAGCAGTTTGGGACAGAACACTGAAGCTTTCTTT	CASSLGQNTEAFF
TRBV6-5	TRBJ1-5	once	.	TGTGCCAGCAGTTCAAACCAACCCGGGCAGCCCCAGCATTTT	CASSSNQPGQPQHF
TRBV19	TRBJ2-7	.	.	TGTGCCAGTAGGGGGCTTGGGGACAAGGCTTACGAGCAGTACTTC	CASRGLGDKAYEQYF
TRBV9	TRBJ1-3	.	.	TGTGCCAGCAGCGTAGGCCGGGTCTCAGGAAACACCATATATTTT	CASSVGRVSGNTIYF
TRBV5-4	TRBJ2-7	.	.	TGTGCCAGCAGCCTGACGGGGGCGGGAGAGTACTTC	CASSLTGAGEYF
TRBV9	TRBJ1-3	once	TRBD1	TGTGCCAGCAGCCTAGACTTGGGACAGGGGGGCTCTGGAAACACCATATATTTT	CASSLDLGQGGSGNTIYF
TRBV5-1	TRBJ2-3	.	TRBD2	TGCGCCAGCAGCTTGCTAGCGGAAAACACAGATACGCAGTATTTT	CASSLLAENTDTQYF
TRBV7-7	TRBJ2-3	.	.	TGTGCCAGCAGCAGAACATCAGCGGGCACAGATACGCAGTATTTT	CASSRTSAGTDTQYF
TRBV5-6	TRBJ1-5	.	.	TGTGCCAGCAGCTTGGTTACAGGCAATCAGCCCCAGCATTTT	CASSLVTGNQPQHF
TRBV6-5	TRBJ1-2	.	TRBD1	TGTGCCAGCAGTTCCGGACAGGGTACTGGCTACACCTTC	CASSSGQGTGYTF
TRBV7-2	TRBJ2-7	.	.	TGTGCCAGCAGCCAGGTGGGAACAGGAGTCTCCTACGAGCAGTACTTC	CASSQVGTGVSYEQYF
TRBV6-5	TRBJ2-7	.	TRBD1	TGTGCCAGCAGTGCTAGACAGGGGCCCTACGAGCAGTACTTC	CASSARQGPYEQYF
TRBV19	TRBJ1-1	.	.	TGTGCCAGTAGTATAGAGGGCCCGGGTCGGGGCACTGAAGCTTTCTTT	CASSIEGPGRGTEAFF